Listed here are 19 T cell receptor beta chains from one sample, sequenced in a study of blood T cells in healthy people across ages. Combining a sample-barcoded 5' primer with a J-beta primer mix, a second PCR ran for roughly 7 to 12 cycles. TCRdb recomputed calls from the 5' RACE reads with MiXCR, one row per CDR3 protein. Of approximately 880,000 distinct CDR3 sequences in the sample, roughly 43% were seen once. The sequenced sample was blood. All receptors come from a man aged 30-40 years in good health.

The chain is built from TRBV28 and TRBJ2-5, with TRBD2 matching 11 bases. The V segment lost 2 bases and the J segment 1 base; nucleotides outside the gene matches: 3. The CDR3 has 16 amino acids. CDR1 and CDR2 from the germline V gene are MDHEN and SYDVKM. The CDR3 region has the DNA TGTGCCAGCAGTTTAATAGCGGGGGGGTCCCAAGAGACCCAGTACTTC. Residues: CASSLIAGGSQETQYF.

The V call is TRBV3-1, the J call TRBJ2-2, with 13 bases lining up with TRBD2. Per germline, CDR1 LGHDT and CDR2 YNNKEL (reference sequence). This CDR3 is 16 amino acids long. After removal of 4 bases from V and 6 bases from J, the junction contained 5 bases not matched to a gene. In DNA, the CDR3 is TGTGCCAGCAGCCTCGGGACTAGCGGGATTCCCGGGGAGCTGTTTTTT. Amino acid sequence: CASSLGTSGIPGELFF.

The rearrangement links TRBV5-4 to TRBJ2-1; 15 bases fit TRBD2. Unmatched junction bases numbered 4, after V lost 4 bases and J lost 2 bases. The germline CDR1 and CDR2 sequences are SGHNT and YYREEE (reference sequence). This CDR3 region has 17 residues. The CDR3 nucleotides are TGTGCCAGCAGCCGAAGGACTAGCGGGGGGGCCTACAATGAGCAGTTCTTC. This gives the protein CASSRRTSGGAYNEQFF.

This clonotype showed up just once. The chain employs TRBV5-5 and TRBJ1-1; perhaps TRBD1 as D (5 bases). The V end was cut by 7 bases, the J end by 9 bases, with 13 bases between. Germline assignment: CDR1 SGHKS and CDR2 YYEKEE (reference sequence). CDR3 length: 11 residues. CDR3 sequence reads: CASGGGAQAFF. The CDR3, as DNA: TGTGCCAGCGGCGGCGGGGCACAAGCTTTCTTT.

The chain uses TRBV6-6 and TRBJ2-5, with a possible D match to TRBD1 (5 bases). The J call may be faulty, since TRBJ2-7 better matches the DNA end. The CDR3 consists of 12 residues. Germline CDR1 MNHNY, CDR2 SVGAGI (reference sequence). CDR3 region: CASTDSIYEQYF. Written as DNA, the CDR3 is TGTGCCAGCACCGACAGCATCTACGAGCAGTACTTC.

The chain links TRBV5-1 to TRBJ2-5, with 7 nucleotides matching TRBD1. This CDR3 contains 14 residues. Per germline, CDR1 SGHRS and CDR2 YFSETQ. V lost 7 bases to trimming and J lost 2 bases; unmatched junction nucleotides: 8. The CDR3 DNA reads TGCGCCAGCTCGCCCGGGACAGAACAAGAGACCCAGTACTTC. Amino acids: CASSPGTEQETQYF.

In this sample, this clonotype turned up once. The chain couples TRBV20-1 to TRBJ2-6; D is unresolved. V lost 4 bases and J 0 bases, leaving 10 bases between the germline ends. CDR1 DFQATT and CDR2 SNEGSKA come from the germline V gene (reference sequence). The CDR3 extends over 15 amino acids. CDR3 coding DNA: TGCAGTGCTAAAAGCGTCCCCTCTGGGGCCAACGTCCTGACTTTC. Its translation: CSAKSVPSGANVLTF.

The chain employs TRBV28 and TRBJ2-7; D is ambiguous. V was clipped by 5 bases and J by 3 bases, with 23 bases between them. This CDR3 has 17 residues. CDR1 and CDR2 (germline): MDHEN, SYDVKM. The CDR3 here is CASSPTRVSEFDYEQYF. CDR3 DNA: TGTGCCAGCAGTCCCACCCGTGTAAGCGAATTTGACTACGAGCAGTACTTC.

The chain recombines TRBV7-2 with TRBJ2-3, with D perhaps matching TRBD1 or TRBD2 (5 bases each). Trimming took off 6 bases at V and 2 bases at J, with 12 bases between the two ends. CDR3 length: 14 residues. Germline values: CDR1 SGHTA, CDR2 FQGNSA. CDR3 sequence: CASRPGHITDTQYF. In DNA, the CDR3 is TGTGCCAGCAGGCCGGGGCATATCACAGATACGCAGTATTTT. Based on the CDR3 plus reference TRBV7-2 and TRBJ2-3, the full variable domain is GAGVSQSPSNKVTEKGKDVELRCDPISGHTALYWYRQSLGQGLEFLIYFQGNSAPDKSGLPSDRFSAERTGGSVSTLTIQRTQQEDSAVYLCASRPGHITDTQYFGPGTRLTVL.

The chain is built from TRBV4-1 and TRBJ2-5; no clear D. This CDR3 comprises 16 residues. Germline loops: CDR1 MGHRA, CDR2 YSYEKL. With 0 bases removed from V and 13 bases from J, the gap between germline ends came to 24 bases. The CDR3 region has the DNA TGCGCCAGCAGCCAAGATTCCGGGTCGCTATACAATGAGCGGTACTTC. Protein: CASSQDSGSLYNERYF.

This rearrangement joins TRBV25-1 to TRBJ2-1; 7 bases align to TRBD1. The CDR3 consists of 17 residues. In germline, CDR1 is MGHDK, CDR2 SYGVNS. After removal of 3 bases from V and 6 bases from J, the junction contained 14 bases not matched to a gene. CDR3 loop: CASSERKLGNRGNEQFF. The DNA of the CDR3 is TGTGCCAGCAGTGAGAGAAAATTGGGGAACAGGGGCAATGAGCAGTTCTTC.

The chain has TRBV7-9 and TRBJ1-4; weak D call: TRBD1 (5 bases). CDR3 length equals 15 residues. CDR1 is SEHNR, CDR2 FQNEAQ, per germline (reference sequence). V was clipped by 5 bases and J by 5 bases, with 15 bases between them. CDR3 protein: CASSPPGPGNEKLFF. CDR3 coding DNA: TGTGCCAGCAGCCCCCCGGGGCCCGGGAATGAAAAACTGTTTTTT.

A few counts support this clonotype. The chain has TRBV27 and TRBJ2-7; D call uncertain. The CDR3 covers 14 residues. Germline V gene data show CDR1 as MNHEY and CDR2 as SMNVEV (reference sequence). V was pared by 2 bases and J by 0 bases, with 8 bases between. This CDR3 reads CASSLQQDSYEQYF. In nucleotides, the CDR3 is TGTGCCAGCAGTTTACAGCAGGACTCCTACGAGCAGTACTTC.

Only a few counts were recorded for this clonotype. This chain links TRBV6-5 with TRBJ1-1; the D gene is possibly TRBD1 (5 bases). This CDR3 spans 15 amino acids. Trimming pared 8 bases from V and 2 bases from J, leaving 18 bases between. Germline V gene lookup returns CDR1 MNHEY and CDR2 SVGAGI. The chain's CDR3 is CASQRSGTSNTEAFF. The CDR3 region has the DNA TGTGCCAGCCAACGATCCGGGACCTCAAACACTGAAGCTTTCTTT.

This clonotype has only one observation. The chain couples TRBV11-1 to TRBJ2-3, with 7 bases matching TRBD1. The CDR3 spans 17 residues. V lost 5 bases, J lost 1 base, and 12 bases stayed unmatched. CDR1 SGHAT and CDR2 FQDESV come from the germline V gene (reference sequence). The DNA for the CDR3 is TGTGCCAGCAGCCCGCGGACGACAGGGCGGGGCACAGATACGCAGTATTTT. Its protein product is CASSPRTTGRGTDTQYF.

This chain links TRBV25-1 with TRBJ2-7, with D tentatively TRBD1 or TRBD2 (5 bases each). V was trimmed by 10 bases and J by 5 bases, leaving 18 bases between them. The CDR3 length is 13 residues. Germline loops: CDR1 MGHDK, CDR2 SYGVNS. The CDR3 region has the DNA TGTGCCATCGGGACCGCACAAGCCGACGAGCAGTACTTC. Its protein product is CAIGTAQADEQYF.

V usage is TRBV5-4 and J usage is TRBJ2-3; tentatively, D is TRBD1 or TRBD2 (5 bases each). Deletions cut 1 base from V and 6 bases from J, with 15 bases between. This CDR3 is 15 amino acids long. The germline gives CDR1 SGHNT, CDR2 YYREEE (reference sequence). DNA of the CDR3: TGTGCCAGCAGCTTGCTGCAGGGCGAGGGGGATACGCAGTATTTT. It translates to CASSLLQGEGDTQYF.

V is TRBV6-1 and J is TRBJ2-7; 9 bases align to TRBD1. V lost 11 bases, J lost 2 bases, and 7 bases stayed unmatched. The germline CDR1 and CDR2 sequences are MNHNS and SASEGT. CDR3 length: 13 amino acids. The CDR3 is CAGADRGAYEQYF. CDR3 coding DNA: TGTGCCGGTGCGGACAGGGGAGCCTACGAGCAGTACTTC.

As for this clonotype: A much larger clone lies one base from this, so it may be a read error. The chain has TRBV9 and TRBJ2-1; possible D gene TRBD1, 5 bases. The DNA end is more similar to TRBJ2-7, so the J call may be wrong. The CDR3 is 15 residues long. Germline-derived CDR1 and CDR2 are SGDLS and YYNGEE. Written as DNA, the CDR3 is TGTGCCAGCAGCGTAGGGGGCCCCTCCTACAATGAGCAGTACTTC. Protein: CASSVGGPSYNEQYF.